These T cell receptor beta chains were read from a single sample in a study of naive and memory T cell subsets. From the UMI-ligation and nested PCR reads, TCRdb called clonotypes with MiXCR, one entry per CDR3 protein. The sample includes about 99,000 distinct CDR3 sequences, around 15% of them seen just once. The sample was naive CD8+ T cells from blood. Receptors originate from a human donor in good health. CDR3s include the opening cysteine and the closing phenylalanine or tryptophan. A D gene is named only where the DNA matches it firmly. Clone size, where shown, is once, few, many, or a class for clones that have expanded.

>15|TRBV7-9|TRBJ2-3|many|NA
TGTGCCAGCAGCGTCTCGGGACTCTCCACAGATACGCAGTATTTT
CASSVSGLSTDTQYF
>15|TRBV28|TRBJ2-3|NA|TRBD2
TGTGCCAGCAGACCTCCTAGACTAGCAACAGATACGCAGTATTTT
CASRPPRLATDTQYF
>14|TRBV9|TRBJ2-3|NA|NA
TGTGCCAGCAGCGATACGAACAGGAGGTCTACCCAGTATTTT
CASSDTNRRSTQYF
>17|TRBV7-3|TRBJ2-7|NA|NA
TGTGCCAGCAGCTTAGGAGGAGGCAGGGCAGGGGAGTTCGAGCAGTACTTC
CASSLGGGRAGEFEQYF
>15|TRBV15|TRBJ2-3|many|NA
TGTGCCACCAGCAGAGATCGAGCTAGTGCAGATACGCAGTATTTT
CATSRDRASADTQYF
>15|TRBV7-9|TRBJ2-3|many|NA
TGTGCCAGCAGCCCACCGGACAGAAACACAGATACGCAGTATTTT
CASSPPDRNTDTQYF
>14|TRBV28|TRBJ2-1|few|TRBD2
TGTGCCACGGGAGCGGGGGGGGAGTACAATGAGCAGTTCTTC
CATGAGGEYNEQFF
>16|TRBV27|TRBJ2-3|NA|TRBD2
TGTGCCAGCAGTTTAACTAGCGGGGCGATCACAGATACGCAGTATTTT
CASSLTSGAITDTQYF
>15|TRBV28|TRBJ2-7|NA|NA
TGTGCCAGCAGTTTTTTGGATGGCGGGGCCTACGAGCAGTACTTC
CASSFLDGGAYEQYF
>13|TRBV7-9|TRBJ2-7|many|NA
TGTGCCAGCAGCTTCGGACAGACCTACGAGCAGTACTTC
CASSFGQTYEQYF
>10|TRBV12-3/TRBV12-4|TRBJ2-1|many|NA
TGTGCCAGCAGTTTGGTTGAGCAGTTCTTC
CASSLVEQFF
>13|TRBV19|TRBJ1-2|many|NA
TGTGCCAGTAGTATAAATCCGACAGCCAGCTACACCTTC
CASSINPTASYTF
>15|TRBV7-3|TRBJ2-3|NA|TRBD2
TGTGCCAGCAGCTTAACGGGCGGGGGGCCAGATACGCAGTATTTT
CASSLTGGGPDTQYF
>15|TRBV15|TRBJ1-1|many|NA
TGTGCCACCAGCACCTCGCTGCGGCCGAACACTGAAGCTTTCTTT
CATSTSLRPNTEAFF
>14|TRBV20-1|TRBJ2-7|NA|TRBD2
TGCAGTGCTACTACCGGGACTAGTGGCTACGAGCAGTACTTC
CSATTGTSGYEQYF
>15|TRBV2|TRBJ2-1|NA|NA
TGTGCCAGGGACAATTGGGCCCAAAGGTCCCAGGAGCAGTTCTTC
CARDNWAQRSQEQFF
>18|TRBV11-3|TRBJ2-2|many|NA
TGTGCCAGCAGCCAGAGAGTGGCGGGAAACGCGAACACCGGGGAGCTGTTTTTT
CASSQRVAGNANTGELFF